The 28 T cell receptor beta chains given below trace back to one sample, sequenced in a study of identical twins (dated by TCRdb to 2016 to 2018). Library construction relied on 5' RACE. Instrument used: Illumina HiSeq 2000. The public reads were quality trimmed at Q25 with fastp and then assembled into clones with MiXCR by TCRdb, keeping productive beta chains. Each record represents a unique CDR3 protein, reported with the most common genes and DNA among its rows. Within this sample are fewer than 450,000 distinct CDR3 sequences, with roughly 9% of them counted one time only. Over 7% of the sample goes to the ten largest clones. Sequenced material: naive T cells sorted from blood. The cell subset or site tag for this specimen amounts to: cells isolated with a human naive T-cell isolation kit. These receptors were obtained from a woman between 50 and 59 years old in good health.

This clonotype was counted between two and nine times. J is TRBJ1-4 and V is TRBV12-3 or TRBV12-4, with a weak D call TRBD1 (5 bases). Trimming took 7 bases from V and 10 from J, leaving 13 bases between them. The CDR3 runs 12 residues. The CDR3 spells CASTQGFGKLFF. For the CDR3, the DNA is TGTGCCAGCACCCAGGGCTTTGGAAAACTGTTTTTT.

The chain is built from TRBV5-1 and TRBJ2-1; 8 nucleotides match TRBD2. Germline assignment: CDR1 SGHRS and CDR2 YFSETQ. V shed 7 bases, J shed 7 bases, and the junction held 4 bases outside the gene matches. This CDR3 comprises 12 residues. CDR3 bases: TGCGCCAGCGGAGCGGGAGTTAATGAGCAGTTCTTC. Encoded protein: CASGAGVNEQFF.

CDR3 coding DNA: TGTGCCAGCAGCCAAGCAGGGGGTCAGGCCAAGTTCTTC. Protein sequence: CASSQAGGQAKFF. This chain links TRBV3-1 with TRBJ2-1, with 7 nucleotides matching TRBD1. There are 13 residues in the CDR3. Germline CDR1 is LGHDT and CDR2 is YNNKEL (reference sequence). V shed 1 base and J 14 bases; nucleotides not matched to a gene: 8.

V gene TRBV5-1 combines with J gene TRBJ1-1; D remains ambiguous. The CDR3 extends over 12 amino acids. Trimming shortened V by 3 bases and J by 6 bases, and 9 bases separated the two germline ends. Germline CDR1 SGHRS, CDR2 YFSETQ. In nucleotides, the CDR3 is TGCGCCAGCAGCTGGTCTGGGTCTGAAGCTTTCTTT. Translating gives CASSWSGSEAFF.

This clonotype was observed a few times. The J gene is TRBJ2-7, the V gene TRBV5-1; D gene unclear. V was clipped by 5 bases and J by 5 bases, with 11 bases between them. CDR3 length equals 12 residues. Per germline, CDR1 SGHRS and CDR2 YFSETQ. The CDR3 here is CASRINGNEQYF. The DNA of the CDR3 is TGCGCCAGCAGGATCAATGGGAACGAGCAGTACTTC.

This clonotype was recorded at least ten times. The chain joins TRBV27 to TRBJ2-7, with 8 bases matching TRBD1. Unmatched junction bases numbered 1, after V lost 3 bases and J lost 3 bases. Germline lookup yields CDR1 MNHEY and CDR2 SMNVEV (reference sequence). The length of the CDR3 is 13 residues. In DNA form, the CDR3 reads TGTGCCAGCAGTTTTGGACAGGGCTACGAGCAGTACGTC. Translated, it gives CASSFGQGYEQYV.

This clonotype has ten or more counts. CDR3 residues: CASSEVDNYEQYV. The CDR3 DNA reads TGTGCCAGCAGTGAAGTGGACAACTACGAGCAGTACGTC. The V gene is TRBV6-1, the J gene TRBJ2-7; possible D gene TRBD1, 5 bases. Germline V gene data show CDR1 as MNHNS and CDR2 as SASEGT. This CDR3 is 13 amino acids long. Trimming pared 1 base from V and 3 bases from J, leaving 7 bases between.

The CDR3: CASGDNTQYF. The CDR3 nucleotides are TGTGCCAGCGGAGATAATACGCAGTATTTT. This sequence joins TRBV19 and TRBJ2-3, with D hard to call. V was trimmed by 9 bases and J by 7 bases, leaving 8 bases between them. The CDR3 runs to 10 residues. Germline V gene lookup returns CDR1 LNHDA and CDR2 SQIVND (reference sequence).

The rearrangement uses TRBV11-2 and TRBJ2-1; TRBD2 might be the D (5 bases). CDR3 length equals 15 residues. CDR1 SGHAT and CDR2 FQNNGV come from the germline V gene. Trimming took 5 bases from V and 3 from J, leaving 14 bases between them. The CDR3 sequence: CASSPTRTSYNEQFF. CDR3 DNA sequence: TGTGCCAGCAGCCCGACGAGAACTAGCTACAATGAGCAGTTCTTC.

The table lists this clonotype with a few counts. V gene TRBV5-6 combines with J gene TRBJ1-3, with D unresolved. With 4 bases removed from V and 0 bases from J, the gap between germline ends came to 8 bases. The CDR3 is 14 residues long. Germline lookup yields CDR1 SGHDT and CDR2 YYEEEE. The CDR3 sequence is CASSPTRSGNTIYF. The CDR3 DNA reads as TGTGCCAGCAGCCCTACTCGCTCTGGAAACACCATATATTTT.

This clonotype was observed a handful of times. The chain combines TRBV20-1 with TRBJ2-1; 9 bases agree with TRBD2. Per germline, CDR1 DFQATT and CDR2 SNEGSKA (reference sequence). The V and J ends lost 0 bases and 3 bases, in that order; junction bases with no gene match: 12. The CDR3 consists of 18 residues. In DNA, the CDR3 is TGCAGTGCTAGAGATTGGCGGGCTAGCGGGACCGTCTACAATGAGCAGTTCTTC. This gives the protein CSARDWRASGTVYNEQFF.

This clonotype was counted between two and nine times. The chain carries TRBV5-1 and TRBJ1-1; the match to TRBD1 covers 8 bases. CDR3 length: 17 residues. The J segment lost 0 bases and the V segment lost 1 base, leaving 8 bases of the junction unmatched. Germline V gene sequence: CDR1 SGHRS, CDR2 YFSETQ. CDR3: CASSLRPGQGVNTEAFF. In nucleotides, the CDR3 is TGCGCCAGCAGCTTGAGACCTGGACAGGGCGTGAACACTGAAGCTTTCTTT. Drawing the rest from reference TRBV5-1 and TRBJ1-1, the complete variable domain is KAGVTQTPRYLIKTRGQQVTLSCSPISGHRSVSWYQQTPGQGLQFLFEYFSETQRNKGNFPGRFSGRQFSNSRSEMNVSTLELGDSALYLCASSLRPGQGVNTEAFFGQGTRLTVV.

In this sample, this clonotype turned up a few times. V usage is TRBV5-6 and J usage is TRBJ2-2, with 8 positions matching TRBD1. The CDR3 sequence is 16 residues long. CDR1 SGHDT and CDR2 YYEEEE come from the germline V gene. J lost 3 bases, V lost 4 bases, and 8 bases had no gene match. CDR3 coding DNA: TGTGCCAGCAGCGGACCGGGACAGGCCCACACCGGGGAGCTGTTTTTT. Translation gives CASSGPGQAHTGELFF.

The genes are TRBV29-1 and TRBJ1-5; 9 positions agree with TRBD1. The germline CDR1 and CDR2 sequences are SQVTM and ANQGSEA. The CDR3 has 14 amino acids. Trimming removed 4 bases from V and 9 bases from J; junction bases left unmatched: 10. DNA for the CDR3: TGCAGCGTTGCTGGGACAGGGCCCTTAGGGCCCCAGCATTTT. This sequence encodes CSVAGTGPLGPQHF.

The chain has TRBV20-1 and TRBJ2-1, with D perhaps matching TRBD2 (6 bases). The CDR3 is made up of 14 amino acids. Trimming removed 1 base from V and 6 bases from J, with 13 bases in between. CDR1 and CDR2 (germline): DFQATT, SNEGSKA (reference sequence). The CDR3 DNA follows: TGCAGTGCTAGAGTTAGCGGCCCCCTCAATGAGCAGTTCTTC. Translated: CSARVSGPLNEQFF.

This clonotype was seen a few times. This chain uses TRBV6-5 with TRBJ2-7, with TRBD2 as a possible D gene (6 bases). Between the trimmed V and J ends, which lost 6 bases and 4 bases, there was a span of 16 bases. Germline-derived CDR1 and CDR2 are MNHEY and SVGAGI. The CDR3 contains 14 residues. DNA for the CDR3: TGTGCCAGCAGCCCCCAACGGGAGCTTTACGAGCAGTACTTC. Encoded protein: CASSPQRELYEQYF.

This clonotype was seen once. The chain combines TRBV11-3 with TRBJ2-5; a weak D match, TRBD2 (6 bases). Germline-derived CDR1 and CDR2 are SGHNT and YENEEA. The length of the CDR3 is 14 residues. V lost 5 bases to trimming and J lost 4 bases, with 14 bases between them. Written as DNA, the CDR3 is TGTGCCAGCAGCCCGGGGGTGGTCGGAGAGACCCAGTACTTC. As protein: CASSPGVVGETQYF.

The chain employs TRBV20-1 and TRBJ1-2; D is perhaps TRBD1 (5 bases). The germline V gene has CDR1 DFQATT and CDR2 SNEGSKA (reference sequence). The CDR3 covers 16 residues. The V end was cut by 1 base, the J end by 7 bases, with 22 bases between. The chain's CDR3 is CSARVVFGTPGGGYTF. CDR3 coding DNA: TGCAGTGCTAGAGTCGTTTTTGGGACGCCTGGGGGTGGCTACACCTTC.

The rearrangement uses TRBV12-3 or TRBV12-4 and TRBJ2-3; D remains ambiguous. Trimming took off 5 bases at V and 4 bases at J, with 7 bases between the two ends. CDR3 length: 12 residues. The CDR3 protein is CASSRVPDTQYF. The CDR3 DNA reads TGTGCCAGCAGTAGGGTCCCAGATACGCAGTATTTT.

This clonotype was detected once. This rearrangement joins TRBV30 to TRBJ2-5, with D perhaps TRBD2 (5 bases). Trimming took 2 bases from V and 5 from J, leaving 9 bases between them. From germline, CDR1 is GTSNPN and CDR2 SVGIG (reference sequence). This CDR3 is built from 12 residues. The CDR3 DNA sequence: TGTGCCTGGAGTCCACTAGAGGAGACCCAGTACTTC. Translating it yields CAWSPLEETQYF.

Worth noting for this clonotype: This may be a read error, as it is one base from a much larger clone. The V gene is TRBV6-5, the J gene TRBJ2-1; D call uncertain. Germline V gene data show CDR1 as MNHEY and CDR2 as SVGAGI. The CDR3 totals 13 residues. The V end lost 4 bases, the J end lost 10 bases, and 14 bases lay between the germline ends. CDR3 nucleotides: TGTGCCAGCAGTTTTCCCTACGACGAAGAGCAGTTCTTC. It encodes CASSFPYDEEQFF.

This chain joins TRBV7-9 and TRBJ1-1, with D hard to call. Germline CDR1 SEHNR, CDR2 FQNEAQ (reference sequence). V lost 5 bases and J lost 11, with 12 bases in between. CDR3 length: 11 residues. CDR3 loop: CASSASPDAFF. As DNA, the CDR3 is TGTGCCAGCAGCGCCTCCCCAGACGCTTTCTTT.

This clonotype was detected many times. The V gene is TRBV6-2 or TRBV6-3, the J gene TRBJ2-7, with a tentative D call TRBD2 (5 bases). Germline loops: CDR1 MNHEY, CDR2 SVGEGT. The CDR3 has 13 amino acids. The ends were cut back, 2 bases at V and 2 bases at J, with 7 bases in the middle. The chain's CDR3 is CASSYGRAYEQYF. The CDR3 coding sequence is TGTGCCAGCAGTTACGGGCGGGCCTACGAGCAGTACTTC.

The V and J genes are TRBV27 and TRBJ2-7; either TRBD1 or TRBD2 may supply D (6 bases each). The length of the CDR3 is 13 residues. Trimming took off 6 bases at V and 7 bases at J, with 16 bases between the two ends. From germline, CDR1 is MNHEY and CDR2 SMNVEV (reference sequence). CDR3 in DNA: TGTGCCAGCAGGGGGGCGGGACGGGGGGAGCAGTACTTC. Translated, it gives CASRGAGRGEQYF.

This clonotype was seen a handful of times. This chain joins TRBV5-1 and TRBJ2-1, with D perhaps matching TRBD1 (6 bases). Germline V gives CDR1 SGHRS, CDR2 YFSETQ. The CDR3 extends over 17 amino acids. Trimming removed 1 base from V and 2 bases from J, with 16 bases in between. CDR3 sequence: CASSLQGRGGAYNEQFF. CDR3 nucleotide sequence: TGCGCCAGCAGCTTGCAGGGTCGAGGGGGTGCCTACAATGAGCAGTTCTTC.

This clonotype has just a few counts. This sequence joins TRBV7-2 and TRBJ2-1; D is possibly TRBD1 or TRBD2 (6 bases each). CDR1 is SGHTA and CDR2 is FQGNSA in the germline V gene. This CDR3 spans 13 amino acids. V was cut by 8 bases and J by 9 bases, with 17 bases left in between. The CDR3 protein is CASPLGGSVEQFF. The CDR3 nucleotides are TGTGCCAGCCCATTAGGGGGGAGCGTTGAGCAGTTCTTC.

This clonotype was seen only a few times. The rearrangement links TRBV6-5 to TRBJ2-2; D may match TRBD1 or TRBD2 (5 bases each). There are 11 residues in the CDR3. V shed 7 bases and J shed 9 bases, with 9 bases lying between them. Looked up from germline, CDR1 is MNHEY and CDR2 is SVGAGI. CDR3 sequence: CASTGGRELFF. Here the CDR3 DNA reads TGTGCCAGCACTGGGGGAAGGGAGCTGTTTTTT.

This clonotype was seen more than once but under ten times. The V and J genes are TRBV5-4 and TRBJ1-2; D unclear. V dropped 4 bases and J dropped 3 bases, with 16 bases sitting between them. CDR3 length: 15 residues. The germline V gene encodes CDR1 SGHNT and CDR2 YYREEE (reference sequence). CDR3 region: CASSLTDGSYYGYTF. For the CDR3, the DNA is TGTGCCAGCAGCCTCACGGACGGATCCTACTATGGCTACACCTTC.